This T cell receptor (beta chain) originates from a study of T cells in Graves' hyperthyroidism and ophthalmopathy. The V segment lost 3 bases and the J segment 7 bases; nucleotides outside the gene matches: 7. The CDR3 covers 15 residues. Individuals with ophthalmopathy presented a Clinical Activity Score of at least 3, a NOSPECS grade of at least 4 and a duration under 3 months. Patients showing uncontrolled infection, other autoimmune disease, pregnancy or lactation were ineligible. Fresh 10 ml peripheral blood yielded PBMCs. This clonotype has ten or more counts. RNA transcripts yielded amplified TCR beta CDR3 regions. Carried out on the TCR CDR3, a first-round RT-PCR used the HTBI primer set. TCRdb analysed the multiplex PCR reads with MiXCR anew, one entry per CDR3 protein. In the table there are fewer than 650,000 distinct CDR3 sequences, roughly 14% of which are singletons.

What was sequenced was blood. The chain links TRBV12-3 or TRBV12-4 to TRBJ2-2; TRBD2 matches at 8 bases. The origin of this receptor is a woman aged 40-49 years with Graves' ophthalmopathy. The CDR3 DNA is TGTGCCAGCAGTTTGACGGGAGGGCCGAACGGGGAGCTGTTTTTT. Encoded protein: CASSLTGGPNGELFF.